The entry below describes one T cell receptor beta chain. This record belongs to a study of blood T cell repertoires in COVID-19. About the research overall: Sites in the United States, Italy and Spain provided acute and convalescent COVID-19 samples. T cells, B-cell-depleted T cells, or PBMCs supplied cDNA or gDNA.

Authors' analysis steps: The assay estimated nucleated cells by amplifying reference gene primers. Repertoires were generated with immunoSEQ multiplex PCR, while TCRdb's copy carries only in-frame clones and drops some. V and J calls plus clone size are reproduced from that table; the DNA served to infer D and trimming. The sample includes about 250,000 clones, 70% to 90% seen only once; the top ten take around 3%. CDR3 length: 14 residues. Germline V lookup: CDR1 KGHSH, CDR2 LQKENI. V was clipped by 2 bases and J by 4 bases, with 9 bases between them. This sequence was found in a man between 18 and 35 years old with active or convalescent COVID-19. Specimen: peripheral blood. The chain combines TRBV18 with TRBJ1-5; D remains ambiguous. Here the CDR3 DNA reads TGTGCCAGCTCACCAAGTGCAGAAAATCAGCCCCAGCATTTT. It codes for CASSPSAENQPQHF.